This passage covers 20 T cell receptor beta chains from one sample sequenced in a study of T-cell memory formation after mild COVID-19. One entry per CDR3 protein results from TCRdb running MiXCR on the 5' RACE reads. The data contain just under 550,000 distinct CDR3 sequences, 20% of them singletons. Sequences were obtained from PBMCs or a T cell subset sorted from them (not recorded which). Receptors originate from an adult woman who had mild COVID-19 (a few samples of this study predate the infection). Cell type and time point are not known.

This chain joins TRBV29-1 and TRBJ2-1; 7 positions match TRBD2. V trimming: 3 bases; J trimming: 3 bases; junction bases outside the gene matches: 8. The CDR3 has 15 residues. Per the germline V gene, CDR1 is SQVTM and CDR2 is ANQGSEA. The CDR3 loop reads CSVDERLAVYNEQFF. CDR3 DNA sequence: TGCAGCGTTGACGAGCGCCTAGCGGTCTACAATGAGCAGTTCTTC.

The chain uses TRBV11-2 and TRBJ1-4; perhaps TRBD1 as D (6 bases). CDR1 is SGHAT and CDR2 is FQNNGV in the germline V gene. V lost 0 bases, J lost 8 bases, and 13 bases lay in between. The CDR3 covers 15 residues. The CDR3, as DNA: TGTGCCAGCAGCTTAGAAGGGGGGCTTGGAGAAAAACTGTTTTTT. Translation gives CASSLEGGLGEKLFF.

V is TRBV20-1 and J is TRBJ2-7; 11 bases fit TRBD1. Germline CDR1 DFQATT, CDR2 SNEGSKA (reference sequence). The V and J ends lost 7 bases and 4 bases, in that order; junction bases with no gene match: 9. The CDR3 consists of 14 residues. CDR3 sequence (DNA): TGCAGTGTAGTGTTGGACAGGGGGCCGTACGAGCAGTACTTC. Its protein is CSVVLDRGPYEQYF.

This clonotype was recorded only once. V usage is TRBV27 and J usage is TRBJ2-1, with D possibly matching TRBD1 (7 bases). The germline V and J ends were trimmed by 7 bases and 10 bases, with 17 bases remaining between them. Germline V gene lookup returns CDR1 MNHEY and CDR2 SMNVEV (reference sequence). The CDR3 loop spans 13 amino acids. The CDR3 DNA follows: TGTGCCAGCACGTGGCAGGGGGGTATCGAGCAGTTCTTC. Translating gives CASTWQGGIEQFF.

This clonotype has only a few counts. The gene calls are TRBV3-1 and TRBJ2-5; D is unclear. From germline, CDR1 is LGHDT and CDR2 YNNKEL (reference sequence). Between the trimmed V and J ends, which lost 1 base and 5 bases, there was a span of 5 bases. The CDR3 runs to 12 residues. CDR3: CASSQVPETQYF. In DNA, the CDR3 is TGTGCCAGCAGCCAAGTCCCGGAGACCCAGTACTTC.

This rearrangement joins TRBV29-1 to TRBJ1-1; D is perhaps TRBD1 (5 bases). CDR3 size: 14 residues. The V gene lost 5 bases and the J gene lost 6 bases, with 19 bases spanning the gap. Looked up from germline, CDR1 is SQVTM and CDR2 is ANQGSEA. The CDR3 is CSVLRQGVMAEAFF. In nucleotides, the CDR3 is TGCAGCGTTCTACGACAAGGGGTCATGGCTGAAGCTTTCTTT.

The V gene is TRBV12-3 or TRBV12-4, the J gene TRBJ1-6, with TRBD1 matching over 7 bases. The CDR3 runs to 16 residues. Unmatched junction bases numbered 8, after V lost 1 base and J lost 8 bases. CDR3 DNA sequence: TGTGCCAGCAGTTTAGAAGGGGGCCGGAGTGATTCACCCCTCCACTTT. This codes for CASSLEGGRSDSPLHF.

For the CDR3, the DNA is TGTGCCAGCAGCAAGGGCCGAAACACTGAAGCTTTCTTT. This gives the protein CASSKGRNTEAFF. The chain joins TRBV12-3 or TRBV12-4 to TRBJ1-1; D gene unclear. V was shortened by 6 bases and J by 2 bases, with 10 bases between the two germline ends. The CDR3 loop spans 13 amino acids.

The V call is TRBV12-3 or TRBV12-4, the J call TRBJ2-7, with 10 bases matching TRBD1. The CDR3 contains 14 residues. V lost 5 bases and J lost 5; bases outside the gene matches: 6. Written as DNA, the CDR3 is TGTGCCAGCAGTAACCGGGACAGGGGCCACGAGCAGTACTTC. Translation: CASSNRDRGHEQYF.

This clonotype turned up a few times. J is TRBJ2-7 and V is TRBV30, with D hard to call. There are 12 residues in the CDR3. Trimming took 3 bases from V and 1 from J, leaving 7 bases between them. Germline V gene lookup returns CDR1 GTSNPN and CDR2 SVGIG (reference sequence). CDR3 in amino acids: CAWRSGSYEQYF. The CDR3 DNA reads TGTGCCTGGAGAAGTGGTTCCTACGAGCAGTACTTC.

The gene calls are TRBV5-1 and TRBJ2-3; a weak D match, TRBD2 (6 bases). The CDR3 runs to 15 residues. Germline CDR1 and CDR2: SGHRS and YFSETQ. Trimming took off 3 bases at V and 4 bases at J, with 15 bases between the two ends. The CDR3 spells CASSWLGTGADTQYF. CDR3 sequence (DNA): TGCGCCAGCAGCTGGCTAGGGACGGGGGCAGATACGCAGTATTTT.

This clonotype was detected many times. The chain carries TRBV12-3 or TRBV12-4 and TRBJ2-3; perhaps TRBD1 as D (6 bases). The length of the CDR3 is 15 residues. Trimming took 5 bases from V and 5 from J, leaving 17 bases between them. CDR3: CASSPPGQRRDTQYF. In DNA, the CDR3 is TGTGCCAGCAGTCCGCCGGGACAAAGGAGAGATACGCAGTATTTT.

The V gene is TRBV30, the J gene TRBJ2-1; possibly TRBD2 for D (5 bases). Germline V gene sequence: CDR1 GTSNPN, CDR2 SVGIG (reference sequence). This CDR3 has 12 amino acids. V was trimmed by 2 bases and J by 12 bases, leaving 14 bases between them. CDR3 nucleotides: TGTGCCTGGAGTCGACCGGGAATAGGGCAGTTCTTC. It translates to CAWSRPGIGQFF.

The chain is built from TRBV20-1 and TRBJ2-1, with TRBD2 identical over 8 bases. Trimming removed 3 bases from V and 0 bases from J; junction bases left unmatched: 4. This CDR3 has 15 residues. Germline V gene sequence: CDR1 DFQATT, CDR2 SNEGSKA (reference sequence). This CDR3 is CSASGSGSSYNEQFF. The DNA of the CDR3 is TGCAGTGCTAGCGGGAGCGGGAGCTCCTACAATGAGCAGTTCTTC.

This clonotype was counted a few times. This sequence joins TRBV7-4 and TRBJ2-2; tentative D call: TRBD2 (6 bases). Germline V gene lookup returns CDR1 SGHVT and CDR2 SQSDAQ. The CDR3 consists of 14 residues. With 2 bases removed from V and 6 bases from J, the gap between germline ends came to 10 bases. The CDR3 coding sequence is TGTGCCAGCAGCTTACGGCGGGACGCCGGGGAGCTGTTTTTT. This encodes CASSLRRDAGELFF.

This clonotype was recorded a few times. J is TRBJ2-1 and V is TRBV5-1; 13 nucleotides align to TRBD2. The V segment lost 5 bases and the J segment 8 bases; nucleotides outside the gene matches: 10. The CDR3 has 16 residues. Germline CDR1 reads SGHRS; CDR2 reads YFSETQ. The CDR3 loop is CASSPPTSGGMYEQFF. CDR3 DNA: TGCGCCAGCAGTCCCCCGACTAGCGGGGGGATGTATGAGCAGTTCTTC.

This clonotype came up a few times. The rearrangement links TRBV6-6 to TRBJ1-1; a weak D match, TRBD1 (5 bases). The CDR3 runs 16 residues. The V end was cut by 4 bases, the J end by 3 bases, with 18 bases between. The germline CDR1 and CDR2 sequences are MNHNY and SVGAGI (reference sequence). For the CDR3, the DNA is TGTGCCAGCAGTTGCGCGGAGCTCGGGGCCCACACTGAAGCTTTCTTT. Its translation: CASSCAELGAHTEAFF.

This clonotype was observed a single time. The CDR3 DNA sequence: TGTGCCAGTAGTGAAATCCGGGACGAGGGTCCCAAAAACATTCAGTACTTC. This translates into CASSEIRDEGPKNIQYF. The chain combines TRBV19 with TRBJ2-4, with D possibly called TRBD1 or TRBD2 (5 bases each). Looked up from germline, CDR1 is LNHDA and CDR2 is SQIVND (reference sequence). Trimming removed 5 bases at V and 2 bases at J, with 19 bases between. The CDR3 loop spans 17 amino acids.

This clonotype was found a few times. V usage is TRBV3-1 and J usage is TRBJ1-2; 8 bases agree with TRBD1. V gave up 0 bases and J gave up 6 bases; unmatched junction bases: 6. The germline gives CDR1 LGHDT, CDR2 YNNKEL (reference sequence). The CDR3 extends over 15 amino acids. The CDR3, as DNA: TGTGCCAGCAGCCAAGACAGGGGGCAAATGCATGGCTACACCTTC. Translated: CASSQDRGQMHGYTF.

This clonotype has more than one count but fewer than ten. V usage is TRBV15 and J usage is TRBJ1-6, with 10 bases identical to TRBD1. V trimming: 1 base; J trimming: 9 bases; junction bases outside the gene matches: 9. The CDR3 contains 17 residues. Per the germline V gene, CDR1 is LNHNV and CDR2 is YYDKDF (reference sequence). CDR3 protein: CATSRALRTGGISPLHF. The DNA for the CDR3 is TGTGCCACCAGCAGAGCCCTTCGGACAGGGGGGATTTCACCCCTCCACTTT.